This TCR beta chain was profiled in a study of blood T cell repertoires in COVID-19. In the study overall: PBMCs, B-cell-depleted T cells, or T cells provided the cDNA or gDNA that made up the material.

Sequenced by immunoSEQ multiplex PCR; TCRdb stores in-frame clones only, minus some. There are tens of thousands of clones in the sample; approximately 80% occur only once, and around a tenth lies in the top ten. The V and J ends lost 2 bases and 8 bases respectively, with 15 bases between them. CDR3 size: 14 residues. Germline-derived CDR1 and CDR2 are LGHDT and YNNKEL (reference sequence). This TCR came from a woman between 50 and 59 years old with acute or convalescent COVID-19. Material: peripheral blood. The V call is TRBV3-1 (or the pseudogene TRBV3-2), the J call TRBJ1-2; D is possibly TRBD1 (6 bases). In DNA, the CDR3 is TGTGCCAGCAGCCAACGGACAGATGCAGAGGGCTACACCTTC. Residues: CASSQRTDAEGYTF.